These T cell receptor beta chains were read from a single sample in a study of CD8+ T cells in alopecia areata. Repertoires were generated with immunoSEQ multiplex PCR, while TCRdb's copy carries only in-frame clones and drops some. The sample carries about 99,000 clones, roughly 50% recorded once. What was sequenced was CD4+ T cells sorted from blood. The source is a human donor in good health. Both conserved end residues are part of each CDR3. D genes are given only for firm matches. Clone size is given for some rows only: seen once, a few or many times, or a class if the clone is expanded.

.,TRBV6-5,TRBJ2-3,TRBD2,CASSSRTSGGTDTQYF,TGTGCCAGCAGTTCCCGGACTAGCGGGGGAACAGATACGCAGTATTTT
.,TRBV25-1,TRBJ2-5,.,CASSEYGGGETQYF,TGTGCCAGCAGTGAATATGGGGGCGGGGAGACCCAGTACTTC
.,TRBV19,TRBJ1-6,.,CASSPTPQGLGSPLHF,TGTGCCAGTAGTCCTACCCCGCAAGGGCTCGGGTCACCCCTCCACTTT
few,TRBV5-1,TRBJ2-7,.,CASSEGGATSSYEQYF,TGCGCCAGCAGCGAAGGGGGGGCCACGAGCTCCTACGAGCAGTACTTC
.,TRBV7-2,TRBJ2-6,.,CASSLVYGVSGANVLTF,TGTGCCAGCAGCTTAGTTTACGGGGTCTCTGGGGCCAACGTCCTGACTTTC
few,TRBV2,TRBJ2-6,.,CASGGTGYGANVLTF,TGTGCCAGCGGGGGAACAGGGTACGGGGCCAACGTCCTGACTTTC
.,TRBV4-3,TRBJ2-3,.,CASSQDGGLPGRDTQYF,TGCGCCAGCAGCCAAGATGGGGGACTTCCAGGCCGGGATACGCAGTATTTT
once,TRBV5-1,TRBJ2-3,TRBD2,CASSPGLASDTQYF,TGCGCCAGCAGCCCGGGACTAGCGTCGGATACGCAGTATTTT
.,TRBV2,TRBJ1-5,TRBD1,CASSEATLTGFQPQHF,TGTGCCAGCAGTGAAGCGACCTTGACAGGGTTCCAGCCCCAGCATTTT
.,TRBV5-1,TRBJ2-1,.,CASSLEVGGRGEQFF,TGCGCCAGCAGCTTGGAAGTCGGGGGCCGGGGAGAGCAGTTCTTC
.,TRBV5-6,TRBJ1-2,.,CASSLRVERANYGYTF,TGTGCCAGCAGCTTGAGAGTTGAGAGGGCGAACTATGGCTACACCTTC
few,TRBV25-1,TRBJ1-4,.,CASSVGGPDEKLFF,TGTGCCAGCAGTGTGGGCGGCCCGGATGAAAAACTGTTTTTT
.,TRBV18,TRBJ1-2,.,CASSPDNYGYTF,TGTGCCAGCTCCCCGGACAACTATGGCTACACCTTC
.,TRBV10-3,TRBJ2-5,TRBD2,CAIRPGLAGGQETQYF,TGTGCCATCAGGCCGGGACTAGCGGGGGGACAGGAGACCCAGTACTTC
once,TRBV2,TRBJ2-1,TRBD2,CASSELGLAGANNEQFF,TGTGCCAGCAGTGAATTAGGTCTAGCGGGGGCCAACAATGAGCAGTTCTTC
.,TRBV7-8,TRBJ2-3,TRBD1,CASSVTLPGQGLDTQYF,TGTGCCAGCAGCGTTACACTACCGGGACAGGGGTTAGATACGCAGTATTTT
.,TRBV29-1,TRBJ1-1,.,CSVGRNPTGQEAFF,TGCAGCGTTGGAAGGAACCCCACAGGGCAGGAAGCTTTCTTT
.,TRBV27,TRBJ1-1,TRBD1,CASSAGQGMNTEAFF,TGTGCCAGCAGTGCAGGACAGGGAATGAACACTGAAGCTTTCTTT
many,TRBV2,TRBJ1-1,.,CASSEDRGGAEAFF,TGTGCCAGCAGTGAAGACCGGGGGGGAGCTGAAGCTTTCTTT
.,TRBV29-1,TRBJ1-1,.,CSVQLAMNTEAFF,TGCAGCGTGCAGCTTGCCATGAACACTGAAGCTTTCTTT
.,TRBV30,TRBJ1-4,.,CAWRGRVNEKLFF,TGTGCCTGGCGGGGGCGCGTTAATGAAAAACTGTTTTTT
.,TRBV20-1,TRBJ2-7,TRBD2,CSASILAGGDF,TGCAGTGCTAGTATACTAGCGGGGGGGGACTTC
.,TRBV29-1,TRBJ1-2,TRBD1,CSVEDPTPTGYGYTF,TGCAGCGTTGAAGATCCGACACCGACAGGGTATGGCTACACCTTC
few,TRBV7-2,TRBJ1-4,TRBD1,CASSPGTGVAKLFF,TGTGCCAGCAGCCCCGGGACAGGGGTGGCAAAACTGTTTTTT
few,TRBV7-9,TRBJ2-7,.,CASSYSGVSYEQYF,TGTGCCAGCAGCTACTCTGGAGTATCCTACGAGCAGTACTTC
.,TRBV5-6,TRBJ2-5,TRBD2,CASSLLLAGGKTQYF,TGTGCCAGCAGCTTACTACTAGCGGGGGGAAAGACCCAGTACTTC
.,TRBV30,TRBJ2-1,.,CAWSPPHGNNEQFF,TGTGCCTGGAGTCCCCCCCACGGTAACAATGAGCAGTTCTTC
.,TRBV15,TRBJ2-3,TRBD1,CATSRQTGGGTQYF,TGTGCCACCAGCAGACAAACAGGGGGAGGAACGCAGTATTTT
.,TRBV29-1,TRBJ2-2,.,CSVQLLQGGAGELFF,TGCAGCGTTCAGTTGTTACAGGGTGGAGCCGGGGAGCTGTTTTTT
.,TRBV30,TRBJ1-5,TRBD1,CACSAKGTGYQPQHF,TGTGCCTGCTCTGCCAAGGGGACAGGGTATCAGCCCCAGCATTTT
.,TRBV29-1,TRBJ1-5,.,CSVGLDSNQPQHF,TGCAGCGTTGGATTGGATAGCAATCAGCCCCAGCATTTT
few,TRBV30,TRBJ1-1,.,CAWSVGPRAFF,TGTGCCTGGAGTGTGGGGCCCCGGGCTTTCTTT
.,TRBV29-1,TRBJ1-1,.,CSVEGQMNTEAFF,TGCAGCGTTGAAGGGCAAATGAACACTGAAGCTTTCTTT
few,TRBV30,TRBJ1-6,.,CAWSEIGRSSPLHF,TGTGCCTGGAGTGAAATAGGCAGGAGTTCACCCCTCCACTTT
.,TRBV19,TRBJ2-1,.,CASSMRNEQFF,TGTGCCAGTAGTATGCGCAATGAGCAGTTCTTC
.,TRBV30,TRBJ2-5,.,CAWSITETQYF,TGTGCCTGGAGTATAACGGAGACCCAGTACTTC
.,TRBV29-1,TRBJ2-3,TRBD1,CSVPPGDRGLRTDTQYF,TGCAGCGTCCCCCCCGGCGACAGGGGGCTCCGCACAGATACGCAGTATTTT
.,TRBV28,TRBJ1-2,TRBD1,CASSTTHHTGEGYTF,TGTGCCAGCAGTACGACGCACCACACAGGGGAGGGCTACACCTTC
.,TRBV4-2,TRBJ1-2,TRBD1,CASSQGVDRAWAGSGYTF,TGTGCCAGCAGCCAAGGGGTGGACAGGGCATGGGCTGGGAGTGGCTACACCTTC
.,TRBV6-1,TRBJ2-3,.,CASAATSTDTQYF,TGTGCCAGCGCTGCAACTAGCACAGATACGCAGTATTTT
.,TRBV30,TRBJ1-6,.,CAWSSARFGTGRTPLHF,TGTGCCTGGAGCTCGGCTAGATTTGGGACCGGGAGGACACCCCTCCACTTT
.,TRBV28,TRBJ1-4,.,CASRSAGKLFF,TGTGCCAGCAGGTCGGCGGGGAAACTGTTTTTT
.,TRBV6-6,TRBJ2-5,.,CASTNIGLQETQYF,TGTGCCAGCACCAATATAGGGCTGCAAGAGACCCAGTACTTC
few,TRBV29-1,TRBJ1-5,.,CSVSGSSGSNQPQHF,TGCAGCGTTTCAGGGTCGTCAGGCAGCAATCAGCCCCAGCATTTT
.,TRBV2,TRBJ2-1,.,CASSRDYFHEQFF,TGTGCCAGCAGTCGGGATTACTTTCATGAGCAGTTCTTC
.,TRBV7-2,TRBJ2-5,TRBD2,CASSLWPSGGQETQYF,TGTGCCAGCAGCTTATGGCCTAGCGGGGGACAAGAGACCCAGTACTTC
once,TRBV6-1,TRBJ1-2,.,CASSPQGYYGYTF,TGTGCCAGCAGCCCCCAAGGGTACTATGGCTACACCTTC
.,TRBV28,TRBJ2-5,TRBD2,CASSRPGTSGKETQYF,TGTGCCAGCAGCCGTCCAGGGACTAGCGGGAAAGAGACCCAGTACTTC
few,TRBV10-3,TRBJ2-3,.,CAISDAGIHGTDTQYF,TGTGCCATCAGTGACGCGGGAATTCATGGCACAGATACGCAGTATTTT
.,TRBV2,TRBJ2-6,.,CASSENTRGSGANVLTF,TGTGCCAGCAGTGAAAATACCAGGGGCTCTGGGGCCAACGTCCTGACTTTC
.,TRBV19,TRBJ1-5,.,CASSMAGADQPQHF,TGTGCCAGTAGTATGGCAGGGGCGGATCAGCCCCAGCATTTT
.,TRBV5-1,TRBJ2-7,.,CASSPGQVPSYEQYF,TGCGCCAGCAGCCCAGGACAAGTTCCCTCCTACGAGCAGTACTTC
.,TRBV29-1,TRBJ2-1,.,CSVGGSSYNEQFF,TGCAGCGTTGGGGGGAGCTCCTACAATGAGCAGTTCTTC
.,TRBV19,TRBJ2-3,TRBD2,CASSIGLAGTDTQYF,TGTGCCAGTAGTATCGGACTAGCGGGGACAGATACGCAGTATTTT
.,TRBV10-3,TRBJ2-5,TRBD2,CAVSASGAQETQYF,TGTGCCGTGTCAGCTAGCGGGGCGCAAGAGACCCAGTACTTC
.,TRBV5-4,TRBJ1-1,.,CASSLGAAQKNTEAFF,TGTGCCAGCAGCTTGGGGGCAGCACAGAAGAACACTGAAGCTTTCTTT
once,TRBV5-1,TRBJ1-2,.,CASSGEPANYGYTF,TGCGCCAGCAGCGGGGAACCAGCTAACTATGGCTACACCTTC
few,TRBV7-2,TRBJ2-3,.,CASSLGRPPDTQYF,TGTGCCAGCAGCTTAGGACGGCCCCCAGATACGCAGTATTTT